This T cell receptor beta chain comes out of a study of spatial heterogeneity in lung cancer. Whole-study results and caveats: Regional and ubiquitous nonsynonymous mutations were tracked by counts of regional and ubiquitous expanded TCRs, respectively. Counts of expanded alpha and beta TCRs within tumors tracked the tumor nonsynonymous mutation count.

The CDR3 is made up of 13 amino acids. Germline CDR1 is SGHRS and CDR2 is YFSETQ. V was pared by 5 bases and J by 2 bases, with 8 bases between. Time point reported: sample taken at primary tumor resection. Unsorted whole RNA samples from tumor, nontumor lung or frozen PBMC were sequenced. MiXCR, applied by TCRdb to the 5' RACE reads, yields one record per CDR3 protein. The sample lists thousands of distinct CDR3 sequences; around 5% were seen once. This clonotype was observed many times. Antigen unknown. This beta chain appears as a stray read in a library generated for alpha chains; its size is not informative.

This specimen was lung tumor tissue, taken at surgery. The chain carries TRBV5-1 and TRBJ1-5, with D uncertain. This clonotype originated in a male donor with early-stage non-small cell lung cancer. The CDR3 here is CASSASRNQPQHF. CDR3 DNA sequence: TGCGCCAGCAGTGCCAGCCGCAATCAGCCCCAGCATTTT.